This T cell receptor (beta chain) is from a study of T-cell memory formation after mild COVID-19. Study-level information: Largely, TCR clusters stayed within a single donor.

The CDR3 contains 15 residues. Germline-derived CDR1 and CDR2 are PRHDT and FYEKMQ (reference sequence). V lost 0 bases, J lost 4 bases, and 3 bases stayed unmatched. TCRdb reprocessed the 5' RACE reads via MiXCR and lists one record per CDR3 protein. The sample holds 190,000 or so distinct CDR3 sequences, about a fifth seen once. This clonotype appeared a few times. The chain recombines TRBV13 with TRBJ1-5; TRBD1 matches at 7 bases. This clonotype was obtained from an adult woman who had mild COVID-19 (a few samples of this study predate the infection). Cell type and time point are not known. The material sequenced was PBMCs or a T cell subset sorted from them (not recorded which). The CDR3 region is CASSLGPQGNQPQHF. The CDR3 bases are TGTGCCAGCAGCTTAGGCCCACAGGGGAATCAGCCCCAGCATTTT. Variable domain in full (rest from reference TRBV13 and TRBJ1-5): AAGVIQSPRHLIKEKRETATLKCYPIPRHDTVYWYQQGPGQDPQFLISFYEKMQSDKGSIPDRFSAQQFSDYHSELNMSSLELGDSALYFCASSLGPQGNQPQHFGDGTRLSIL.